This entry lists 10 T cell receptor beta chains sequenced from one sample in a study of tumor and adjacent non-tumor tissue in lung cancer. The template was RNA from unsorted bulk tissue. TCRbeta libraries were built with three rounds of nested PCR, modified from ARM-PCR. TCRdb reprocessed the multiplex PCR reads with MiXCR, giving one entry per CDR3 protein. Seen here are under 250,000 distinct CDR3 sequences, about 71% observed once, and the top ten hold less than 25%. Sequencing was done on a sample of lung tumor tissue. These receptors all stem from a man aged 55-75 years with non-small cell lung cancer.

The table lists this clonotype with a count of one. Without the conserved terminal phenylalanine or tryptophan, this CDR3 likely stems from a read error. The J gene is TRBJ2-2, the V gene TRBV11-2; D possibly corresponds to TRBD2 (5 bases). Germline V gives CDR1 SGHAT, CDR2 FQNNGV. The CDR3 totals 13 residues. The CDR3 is CASSLERAGELFV. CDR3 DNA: TGTGCCAGCAGTTTAGAGAGGGCCGGGGAGCTGTTTGTT.

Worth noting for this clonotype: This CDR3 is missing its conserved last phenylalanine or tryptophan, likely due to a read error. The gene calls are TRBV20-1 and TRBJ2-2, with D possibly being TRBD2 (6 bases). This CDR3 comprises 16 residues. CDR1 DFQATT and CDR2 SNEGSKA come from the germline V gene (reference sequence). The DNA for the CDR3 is TGCAGTGTTAGAGATCTGGGGGGTTCCAACACCGGGGAGCTGTTTTAT. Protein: CSVRDLGGSNTGELFY.

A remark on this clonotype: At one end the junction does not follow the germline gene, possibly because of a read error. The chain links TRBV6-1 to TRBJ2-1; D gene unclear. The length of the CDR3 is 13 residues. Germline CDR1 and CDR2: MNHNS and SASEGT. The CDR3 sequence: CASSVQLVGERFF. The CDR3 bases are TGTGCCAGCAGTGTACAATTGGTGGGCGAGCGGTTCTTC.

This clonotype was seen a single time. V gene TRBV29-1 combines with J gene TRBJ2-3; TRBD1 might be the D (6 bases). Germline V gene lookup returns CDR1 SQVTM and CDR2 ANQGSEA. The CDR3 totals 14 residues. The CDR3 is CNADTEQGSDTQYF. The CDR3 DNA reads TGCAACGCCGACACGGAACAGGGATCGGATACGCAGTATTTT.

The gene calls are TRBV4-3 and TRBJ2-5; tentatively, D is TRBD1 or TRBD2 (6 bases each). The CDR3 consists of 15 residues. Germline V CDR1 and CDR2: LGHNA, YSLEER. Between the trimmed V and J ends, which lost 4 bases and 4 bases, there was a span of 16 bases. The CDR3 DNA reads TGCGCCAGCAGCCTAAGTGGGGGGCAGGGAGAGACCCAGTACTTC. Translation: CASSLSGGQGETQYF.

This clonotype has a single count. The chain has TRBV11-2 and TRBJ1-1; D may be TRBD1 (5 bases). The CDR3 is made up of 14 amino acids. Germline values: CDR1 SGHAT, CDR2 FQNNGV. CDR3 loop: CVSSLVERGTEAFF. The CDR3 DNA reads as TGTGTCAGTAGCTTAGTCGAGAGGGGCACTGAAGCTTTCTTT.

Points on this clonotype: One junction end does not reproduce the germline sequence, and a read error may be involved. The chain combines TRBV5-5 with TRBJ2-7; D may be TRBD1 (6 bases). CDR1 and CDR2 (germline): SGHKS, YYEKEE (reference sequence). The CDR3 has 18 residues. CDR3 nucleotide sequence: TGTGCCAACAGCTTTGTCCCGGGACATGGGGCGCCGGGTTACGAGCAGTACTTC. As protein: CANSFVPGHGAPGYEQYF.

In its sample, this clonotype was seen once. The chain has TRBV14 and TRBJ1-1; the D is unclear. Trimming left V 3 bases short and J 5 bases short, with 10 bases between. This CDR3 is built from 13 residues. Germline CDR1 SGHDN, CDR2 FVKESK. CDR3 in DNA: TGTGCCAGCAGCCACCTGATGGGGACTGAAGCTTTCTTT. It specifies CASSHLMGTEAFF.

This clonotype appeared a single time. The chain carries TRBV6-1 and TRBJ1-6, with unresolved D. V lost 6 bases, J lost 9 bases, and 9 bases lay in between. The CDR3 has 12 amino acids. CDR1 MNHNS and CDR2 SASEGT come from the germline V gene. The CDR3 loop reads CASRPSSSPLHF. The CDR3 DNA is TGTGCCAGCAGACCATCAAGTTCACCCCTCCACTTT.

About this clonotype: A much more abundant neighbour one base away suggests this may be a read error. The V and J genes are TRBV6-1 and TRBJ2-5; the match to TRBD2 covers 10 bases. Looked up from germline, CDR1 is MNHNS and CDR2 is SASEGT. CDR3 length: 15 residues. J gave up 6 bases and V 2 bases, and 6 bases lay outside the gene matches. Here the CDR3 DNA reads TGTGCCAGCAGTGAACAAACTAGCGGGGTTAAGACCCAGTACTTC. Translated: CASSEQTSGVKTQYF.